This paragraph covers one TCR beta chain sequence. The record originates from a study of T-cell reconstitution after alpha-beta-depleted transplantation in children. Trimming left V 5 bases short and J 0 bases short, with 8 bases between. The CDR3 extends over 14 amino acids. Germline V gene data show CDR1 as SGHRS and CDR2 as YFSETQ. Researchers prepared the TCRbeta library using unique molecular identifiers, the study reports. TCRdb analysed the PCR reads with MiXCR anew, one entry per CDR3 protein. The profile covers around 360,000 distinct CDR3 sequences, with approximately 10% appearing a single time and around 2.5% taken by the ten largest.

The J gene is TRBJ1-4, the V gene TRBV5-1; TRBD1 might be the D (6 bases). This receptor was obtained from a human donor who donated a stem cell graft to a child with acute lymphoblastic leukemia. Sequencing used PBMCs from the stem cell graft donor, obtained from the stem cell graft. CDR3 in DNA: TGCGCCAGCAGGACAGGCTCAACTAATGAAAAACTGTTTTTT. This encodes CASRTGSTNEKLFF.